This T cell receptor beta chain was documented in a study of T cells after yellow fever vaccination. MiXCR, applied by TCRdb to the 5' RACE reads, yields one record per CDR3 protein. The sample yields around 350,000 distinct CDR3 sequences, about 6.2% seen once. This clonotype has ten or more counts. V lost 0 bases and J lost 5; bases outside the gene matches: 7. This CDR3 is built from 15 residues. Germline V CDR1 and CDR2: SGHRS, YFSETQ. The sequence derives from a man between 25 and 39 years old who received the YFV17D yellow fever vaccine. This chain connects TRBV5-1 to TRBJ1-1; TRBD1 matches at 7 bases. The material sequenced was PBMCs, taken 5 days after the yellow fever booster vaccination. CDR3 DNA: TGCGCCAGCAGCTTGGGAGCTACAGGGGCGACTGAAGCTTTCTTT. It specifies CASSLGATGATEAFF.